This passage covers 14 T cell receptor beta chains from one sample sequenced in a study of shared clonotypes between healthy human individuals. The repertoire was sequenced with immunoSEQ multiplex PCR; TCRdb's copy has only in-frame clones and lacks some. The sample shows about 1 million clones, roughly 75% of them seen only once. The sample was memory CD4+ T cells sorted from blood. Documented subset: CD45RA-negative fraction. The receptors originated from a man between 18 and 35 years old in good health.

Of note for this clone: One end of the junction varies from germline; a read error may be responsible. V and J are TRBV7-7 and TRBJ2-2; D not resolved. The CDR3 loop spans 14 amino acids. In germline, CDR1 is SSHAT, CDR2 FNYEAQ (reference sequence). The CDR3: CASSLGHPTGELFF. The CDR3 DNA sequence: TGTGCTAGCAGCTTAGGCCACCCCACCGGGGAGCTGTTTTTT. The complete variable domain, with remaining parts taken from reference TRBV7-7 and TRBJ2-2, reads GAGVSQSPRYKVTKRGQDVTLRCDPISSHATLYWYQQALGQGPEFLTYFNYEAQPDKSGLPSDRFSAERPEGSISTLTIQRTEQRDSAMYRCASSLGHPTGELFFGEGSRLTVL.

This rearrangement joins TRBV5-4 to TRBJ2-7; TRBD2 aligns across 14 bases. The CDR3 spans 14 residues. The J segment lost 5 bases and the V segment lost 4 bases, leaving 2 bases of the junction unmatched. From germline, CDR1 is SGHNT and CDR2 YYREEE (reference sequence). The chain's CDR3 is CASSKGLAGDEQYF. For the CDR3, the DNA is TGTGCCAGCAGCAAGGGACTAGCGGGAGACGAGCAGTACTTC.

The chain is built from TRBV7-2 and TRBJ2-7; 8 positions match TRBD1. Germline CDR1 SGHTA, CDR2 FQGNSA. The CDR3 loop spans 15 amino acids. The junction had 11 bases not matched to a gene; V was cut back by 5 bases and J by 5 bases. The CDR3 loop is CASSPPGQGFHEQYF. The CDR3 DNA reads as TGTGCCAGCAGCCCCCCCGGACAGGGCTTCCACGAGCAGTACTTC.

About this clone: Relative to the germline gene, one junction end is altered; a read error may explain this. The chain has TRBV7-9 and TRBJ2-1, with 10 bases identical to TRBD2. The length of the CDR3 is 14 residues. Germline V gene lookup returns CDR1 SEHNR and CDR2 FQNEAQ (reference sequence). The CDR3 DNA sequence: TGTGCCAGCAGCCTAGCGGGAGCGGGACATGAGCAGTTCTTC. This gives the protein CASSLAGAGHEQFF.

The chain combines TRBV7-2 with TRBJ1-5; 7 bases align to TRBD1. Germline V gene data show CDR1 as SGHTA and CDR2 as FQGNSA. Trimming at V came to 1 base and at J to 9 bases, leaving 6 bases not matched to a gene. This CDR3 region has 14 residues. CDR3 sequence: CASSLGTGSGPQHF. Written as DNA, the CDR3 is TGTGCCAGCAGCTTAGGGACAGGCTCGGGGCCCCAGCATTTT.

This clone was picked up many times. The rearrangement joins TRBV19 to TRBJ2-6, with TRBD1 matching over 8 bases. Per the germline V gene, CDR1 is LNHDA and CDR2 is SQIVND (reference sequence). V was pared by 7 bases and J by 2 bases, with 4 bases of the junction left unmatched. The CDR3 runs 15 residues. Here the CDR3 reads CASTSDRAGANVLTF. The CDR3 bases are TGTGCCAGTACCTCGGACAGGGCTGGGGCCAACGTCCTGACTTTC.

This chain uses TRBV2 with TRBJ1-5; D gene ambiguous. V shed 4 bases and J shed 9 bases, with 10 bases lying between them. Germline V CDR1 and CDR2: SNHLY, FYNNEI. There are 12 residues in the CDR3. The CDR3, as DNA: TGTGCCAGCAGTGGGGTCAAGTGGCCCCAGCATTTT. Amino acid sequence: CASSGVKWPQHF.

This chain uses TRBV11-2 with TRBJ2-7; TRBD2 agrees at 11 bases. The CDR3 has 15 residues. V was clipped by 5 bases and J by 5 bases; unmatched bases: 8. Germline V gives CDR1 SGHAT, CDR2 FQNNGV. CDR3 protein: CASSPPTSGSHEQYF. CDR3 nucleotide sequence: TGTGCCAGCAGCCCACCCACTAGCGGGAGTCACGAGCAGTACTTC. Full variable domain (missing parts from reference TRBV11-2 and TRBJ2-7): EAGVAQSPRYKIIEKRQSVAFWCNPISGHATLYWYQQILGQGPKLLIQFQNNGVVDDSQLPKDRFSAERLKGVDSTLKIQPAKLEDSAVYLCASSPPTSGSHEQYFGPGTRLTVT.

This clone was observed a few times. The sample carries other DNA sequences with the same CDR3. The chain recombines TRBV12-5 with TRBJ1-5, with no clear D. Trimming stripped 1 base from V and 1 base from J, with 2 bases between. CDR1 is LGHNT and CDR2 is FRNRAP in the germline V gene. The CDR3 has 13 amino acids. The CDR3 DNA sequence: TGTGCTAGTGGTTTGGAGAGCAATCAGCCCCAGCATTTT. Its protein product is CASGLESNQPQHF. Combining the CDR3 with reference TRBV12-5 and TRBJ1-5 gives the whole variable domain DARVTQTPRHKVTEMGQEVTMRCQPILGHNTVFWYRQTMMQGLELLAYFRNRAPLDDSGMPKDRFSAEMPDATLATLKIQPSEPRDSAVYFCASGLESNQPQHFGDGTRLSIL.

The J gene is TRBJ2-5, the V gene TRBV11-3; 7 bases align to TRBD1. V lost 1 base and J lost 1; bases outside the gene matches: 6. CDR3 size: 16 residues. Germline CDR1 SGHNT, CDR2 YENEEA. Here the CDR3 reads CASSLGTGRTQETQYF. The CDR3 DNA reads as TGTGCCAGCAGCTTAGGGACAGGCCGGACCCAAGAGACCCAGTACTTC.

The V call is TRBV11-2, the J call TRBJ1-5; D remains unclear. The CDR3 sequence is 13 residues long. CDR1 is SGHAT and CDR2 is FQNNGV in the germline V gene. V lost 2 bases to trimming and J lost 5 bases, with 7 bases between them. The CDR3 region has the DNA TGTGCCAGCAGCTTATCGGGATATCAGCCCCAGCATTTT. It yields the protein CASSLSGYQPQHF.

This clone was seen a few times. CDR3 sequence reads: CASSRDIYNSPLHF. DNA for the CDR3: TGTGCCAGCAGTAGGGATATATATAATTCACCCCTCCACTTT. V usage is TRBV7-2 and J usage is TRBJ1-6; D call uncertain. Trimming shortened V by 6 bases and J by 4 bases, and 10 bases separated the two germline ends. Per germline, CDR1 SGHTA and CDR2 FQGNSA. The length of the CDR3 is 14 residues.

The rearrangement uses TRBV7-8 and TRBJ2-1; 15 nucleotides match TRBD2. V shed 5 bases, J shed 5 bases, and the junction held 4 bases outside the gene matches. This CDR3 has 16 residues. Germline V gene sequence: CDR1 SGHVS, CDR2 FQNEAQ. The CDR3 reads CASSRTSGRGNNEQFF. DNA for the CDR3: TGTGCCAGCAGCCGGACTAGCGGGAGGGGTAACAATGAGCAGTTCTTC.

V and J are TRBV6-1 and TRBJ1-6; TRBD1 aligns across 8 bases. Germline values: CDR1 MNHNS, CDR2 SASEGT. Unmatched junction bases numbered 9, after V lost 7 bases and J lost 10 bases. CDR3 length: 14 residues. The CDR3 DNA reads TGTGCCAGCACGCGAGGGACAGGCAGCTCACCCCTCCACTTT. It yields the protein CASTRGTGSSPLHF.